A selection of T cell receptor beta chains follows, all from one sample in a study of cytotoxic CD8 clonotypes in ibrutinib-treated CLL. Repertoires were generated with immunoSEQ multiplex PCR, while TCRdb's copy carries only in-frame clones and drops some. The sample yields about 50,000 clones, approximately 51% seen once. The specimen comprised PBMCs, sampled after 12 months of ibrutinib treatment. The source is a human donor with chronic lymphocytic leukemia. The CDR3 runs from the conserved cysteine through the conserved F or W. D genes are given only for firm matches. Only some rows state a clone size, as once, few, many or a class for expanded clones.

J: TRBJ1-5
size: .
V: TRBV6-1
length: 13
D: .
CDR3: CASGPGINQPQHF
DNA: TGTGCCAGCGGCCCAGGAATAAATCAGCCCCAGCATTTT

J: TRBJ2-3
size: .
V: TRBV29-1
length: 14
D: .
CDR3: CSIYRFSSTDTQYF
DNA: TGCAGCATATACAGATTTTCTAGCACAGATACGCAGTATTTT

J: TRBJ1-2
size: few
V: TRBV2
length: 13
D: .
CDR3: CASSLTGSYGYTF
DNA: TGTGCCAGCAGCCTGACGGGGAGCTATGGCTACACCTTC

J: TRBJ1-2
size: few
V: TRBV20-1
length: 11
D: .
CDR3: CSAGGNYGYTF
DNA: TGCAGTGCTGGAGGGAACTATGGCTACACCTTC

J: TRBJ1-4
size: .
V: TRBV10-2
length: 12
D: .
CDR3: CASSEVREKLFF
DNA: TGCGCCAGCAGTGAGGTTCGAGAAAAACTGTTTTTT

J: TRBJ1-3
size: .
V: TRBV2
length: 13
D: .
CDR3: CASSQSSGNTIYF
DNA: TGTGCCAGCAGCCAGAGCTCTGGAAACACCATATATTTT

J: TRBJ2-3
size: .
V: TRBV6-4
length: 13
D: .
CDR3: CASSDSAGTQQYF
DNA: TGTGCCAGCAGTGACTCGGCCGGGACACAACAGTATTTT

J: TRBJ1-4
size: few
V: TRBV5-1
length: 14
D: .
CDR3: CASSQKGGSEKLFF
DNA: TGCGCCAGCAGCCAAAAGGGAGGGAGTGAAAAACTGTTTTTT

J: TRBJ2-7
size: .
V: TRBV18
length: 12
D: .
CDR3: CASSEDVREQYF
DNA: TGTGCCAGCTCGGAAGACGTGAGGGAGCAGTACTTC

J: TRBJ2-1
size: once
V: TRBV6-1
length: 11
D: TRBD1
CDR3: CASSEDRSKFF
DNA: TGTGCCAGCAGTGAGGACAGGTCGAAGTTCTTC

J: TRBJ2-7
size: .
V: TRBV5-1
length: 16
D: TRBD2
CDR3: CASSRDESGRAYEQYF
DNA: TGCGCCAGCTCCCGGGATGAAAGCGGGAGGGCCTACGAGCAGTACTTC

J: TRBJ2-3
size: .
V: TRBV5-5
length: 10
D: .
CDR3: CASSSGVEYF
DNA: TGTGCCAGCAGCTCGGGGGTTGAGTATTTT

J: TRBJ2-2
size: .
V: TRBV6-1
length: 13
D: .
CDR3: CASSSAYTGELFF
DNA: TGTGCCAGCAGTTCAGCCTACACCGGGGAGCTGTTTTTT

J: TRBJ2-1
size: .
V: TRBV5-4
length: 16
D: TRBD2
CDR3: CASSLRNSGKIDEQFF
DNA: TGTGCCAGCAGCTTGCGCAATAGCGGGAAGATTGATGAGCAGTTCTTC

J: TRBJ2-2
size: .
V: TRBV28
length: 16
D: .
CDR3: CASSFPRSQAAGELFF
DNA: TGTGCCAGCAGTTTTCCTAGGTCCCAGGCAGCCGGGGAGCTGTTTTTT

J: TRBJ2-1
size: .
V: TRBV19
length: 16
D: .
CDR3: CATTPLGRAKSNEQFF
DNA: TGTGCCACCACCCCTCTGGGCAGGGCCAAGAGCAATGAGCAGTTCTTC

J: TRBJ2-2
size: few
V: TRBV4-1
length: 14
D: .
CDR3: CASSQDTVTGELFF
DNA: TGCGCCAGCAGCCAAGACACTGTCACCGGGGAGCTGTTTTTT

J: TRBJ1-5
size: .
V: TRBV28
length: 17
D: TRBD1
CDR3: CASSLYLGQGGNQPQHF
DNA: TGTGCCAGCAGTTTATACCTCGGACAGGGAGGGAATCAGCCCCAGCATTTT

J: TRBJ1-5
size: .
V: TRBV2
length: 14
D: .
CDR3: CASRVTGVGGPQHF
DNA: TGTGCCAGCAGGGTGACGGGAGTGGGGGGGCCCCAGCATTTT

J: TRBJ2-2
size: .
V: TRBV2
length: 16
D: .
CDR3: CASSEEGGGNTGELFF
DNA: TGTGCCAGCAGTGAAGAGGGCGGAGGGAACACCGGGGAGCTGTTTTTT

J: TRBJ2-4
size: .
V: TRBV28
length: 16
D: .
CDR3: CASSPRLTLAKNIQYF
DNA: TGTGCCAGCAGCCCCCGGTTAACCCTAGCCAAAAACATTCAGTACTTC

J: TRBJ2-3
size: .
V: TRBV9
length: 14
D: TRBD2
CDR3: CASSVSGSSDTQYF
DNA: TGTGCCAGCAGCGTCAGCGGGAGCTCAGATACGCAGTATTTT

J: TRBJ1-1
size: .
V: TRBV13
length: 16
D: TRBD1
CDR3: CASSLWTGDVNTEAFF
DNA: TGTGCCAGCAGCCTGTGGACAGGGGATGTTAACACTGAAGCTTTCTTT

J: TRBJ1-2
size: .
V: TRBV7-8
length: 13
D: .
CDR3: CASSLLGNYGYTF
DNA: TGTGCCAGCAGCTTACTAGGGAACTATGGCTACACCTTC

J: TRBJ2-6
size: few
V: TRBV18
length: 18
D: .
CDR3: CASSPRRGRISGANVLTF
DNA: TGTGCCAGCTCACCACGGCGTGGACGGATCTCTGGGGCCAACGTCCTGACTTTC

J: TRBJ2-4
size: once
V: TRBV28
length: 17
D: TRBD1
CDR3: CASSLMGQGLAKNIQYF
DNA: TGTGCCAGCAGTTTGATGGGACAGGGCCTAGCCAAAAACATTCAGTACTTC

J: TRBJ2-2
size: .
V: TRBV5-4
length: 15
D: .
CDR3: CASSLGGPTPGELFF
DNA: TGTGCCAGCAGCTTGGGAGGTCCAACCCCCGGGGAGCTGTTTTTT

J: TRBJ1-1
size: once
V: TRBV5-5
length: 12
D: TRBD1
CDR3: CASSFGTAEAFF
DNA: TGTGCCAGCAGCTTTGGGACAGCTGAAGCTTTCTTT

J: TRBJ1-2
size: .
V: TRBV5-1
length: 14
D: .
CDR3: CASSLAREIHGYTF
DNA: TGCGCCAGCAGCTTGGCTAGGGAAATACATGGCTACACCTTC

J: TRBJ1-2
size: .
V: TRBV4-1
length: 17
D: .
CDR3: CASSQVFAGIVDYGYTF
DNA: TGCGCCAGCAGCCAAGTCTTCGCCGGAATAGTGGACTATGGCTACACCTTC

J: TRBJ1-3
size: few
V: TRBV29-1
length: 14
D: .
CDR3: CSVVLNREGNTIYF
DNA: TGCAGCGTTGTGCTCAACAGGGAGGGAAACACCATATATTTT

J: TRBJ1-5
size: .
V: TRBV7-2
length: 15
D: TRBD1
CDR3: CASSPDRGLFQPQHF
DNA: TGTGCCAGCAGTCCCGACAGGGGACTTTTTCAGCCCCAGCATTTT

J: TRBJ2-1
size: .
V: TRBV27
length: 13
D: TRBD2
CDR3: CASSPGLVIEQFF
DNA: TGTGCCAGCAGTCCGGGACTAGTAATTGAGCAGTTCTTC

J: TRBJ1-2
size: .
V: TRBV27
length: 14
D: TRBD1
CDR3: CASRTTGQHYGYTF
DNA: TGTGCCAGCAGGACTACGGGACAGCACTATGGCTACACCTTC

J: TRBJ1-5
size: .
V: TRBV7-9
length: 13
D: .
CDR3: CASSFRGNQPQHF
DNA: TGTGCCAGCAGCTTCAGGGGCAATCAGCCCCAGCATTTT

J: TRBJ1-1
size: many
V: TRBV5-1
length: 13
D: .
CDR3: CASSLAAGDQAFF
DNA: TGCGCCAGCAGCTTGGCGGCAGGGGACCAAGCTTTCTTT

J: TRBJ2-1
size: .
V: TRBV4-1
length: 16
D: TRBD2
CDR3: CASSHPSGRGYNEQFF
DNA: TGCGCCAGCAGCCATCCTAGCGGGAGAGGATACAATGAGCAGTTCTTC

J: TRBJ1-2
size: .
V: TRBV11-2
length: 13
D: .
CDR3: CASSLGEGYGYTF
DNA: TGTGCCAGCAGCCTAGGGGAGGGCTATGGCTACACCTTC

J: TRBJ2-7
size: .
V: TRBV18
length: 18
D: .
CDR3: CASSPPPGRGRYAYEQYF
DNA: TGTGCCAGCTCACCTCCACCTGGCAGGGGACGATATGCCTACGAGCAGTACTTC

J: TRBJ1-2
size: .
V: TRBV28
length: 13
D: .
CDR3: CASSLIQFYGYTF
DNA: TGTGCCAGCAGTTTAATACAGTTTTATGGCTACACCTTC

J: TRBJ1-2
size: .
V: TRBV5-8
length: 15
D: TRBD1
CDR3: CASSRSLQGNYGYTF
DNA: TGTGCCAGCAGCCGCAGCCTACAGGGGAACTATGGCTACACCTTC

J: TRBJ1-5
size: .
V: TRBV7-3
length: 14
D: TRBD1
CDR3: CASSPTGGNQPQHF
DNA: TGTGCCAGCAGCCCGACAGGGGGCAATCAGCCCCAGCATTTT

J: TRBJ2-1
size: .
V: TRBV5-1
length: 14
D: TRBD2
CDR3: CASSSSGSIYEQFF
DNA: TGCGCCAGCAGTTCTAGCGGGAGTATCTATGAGCAGTTCTTC

J: TRBJ1-1
size: few
V: TRBV2
length: 14
D: .
CDR3: CASSDRGSNTEAFF
DNA: TGTGCCAGCAGTGATAGGGGATCGAACACTGAAGCTTTCTTT

J: TRBJ1-4
size: .
V: TRBV7-8
length: 15
D: TRBD1
CDR3: CASSSYGTGLSKLFF
DNA: TGTGCCAGCAGCTCCTACGGGACAGGGCTATCAAAACTGTTTTTT

J: TRBJ2-1
size: few
V: TRBV2
length: 14
D: .
CDR3: CAISGGDLYNEQFF
DNA: TGTGCCATCAGTGGTGGGGACCTCTACAATGAGCAGTTCTTC

J: TRBJ1-1
size: few
V: TRBV19
length: 15
D: .
CDR3: CASSIGNRVNTEAFF
DNA: TGTGCCAGTAGTATTGGTAACAGGGTAAACACTGAAGCTTTCTTT

J: TRBJ2-7
size: .
V: TRBV18
length: 13
D: .
CDR3: CASSPNPTYEQYF
DNA: TGTGCCAGCTCACCAAACCCGACCTACGAGCAGTACTTC

J: TRBJ2-3
size: .
V: TRBV6-1
length: 14
D: .
CDR3: CASSEMTSPDTQYF
DNA: TGTGCCAGCAGTGAGATGACTAGTCCCGATACGCAGTATTTT

J: TRBJ2-5
size: few
V: TRBV15
length: 14
D: .
CDR3: CATSRDAGEETQYF
DNA: TGTGCCACCAGCAGAGATGCGGGCGAGGAGACCCAGTACTTC

J: TRBJ1-3
size: few
V: TRBV6-1
length: 14
D: .
CDR3: CASRDVVSGNTIYF
DNA: TGTGCCAGTAGGGACGTTGTCTCTGGAAACACCATATATTTT

J: TRBJ1-4
size: few
V: TRBV7-9
length: 13
D: .
CDR3: CASSLQQGEKLFF
DNA: TGTGCCAGCAGCTTACAACAGGGTGAAAAACTGTTTTTT

J: TRBJ2-3
size: few
V: TRBV20-1
length: 8
D: .
CDR3: CSANTQYF
DNA: TGCAGTGCGAATACGCAGTATTTT

J: TRBJ1-6
size: .
V: TRBV11-1
length: 14
D: .
CDR3: CASSLGDANSPLHF
DNA: TGTGCCAGCAGCTTAGGAGACGCTAATTCACCCCTCCACTTT